The source of this TCR beta chain is a study of T-cell reconstitution after alpha-beta-depleted transplantation in children. This clonotype was detected ten times or more. This CDR3 contains 16 residues. The V gene lost 4 bases and the J gene lost 2 bases, with 15 bases spanning the gap. Researchers prepared the TCRbeta library using unique molecular identifiers, the study reports. Each CDR3 protein is one row after TCRdb ran MiXCR on the PCR reads. The data show some 500,000 distinct CDR3 sequences, roughly 18% seen once. This material consisted of PBMCs from the stem cell graft donor, taken from the stem cell graft. This sequence was found in a human donor who donated a stem cell graft to a child with acute lymphoblastic leukemia. This chain uses TRBV12-3 or TRBV12-4 with TRBJ2-1, with D perhaps being TRBD1 or TRBD2 (6 bases each). The DNA for the CDR3 is TGTGCCAGCAGTTCCCCGTTGGGGGGCACCTACAATGAGCAGTTCTTC. This codes for CASSSPLGGTYNEQFF.